This TCR beta chain was sequenced in a study of T cell changes during pregnancy in multiple sclerosis. Some clones are missing from TCRdb's copy, which holds only in-frame ones; the method was immunoSEQ multiplex PCR. This table has about 74,000 clones, more than 90% appearing once. Germline V CDR1 and CDR2: MDHEN, SYDVKM. CDR3 size: 14 residues. Between the trimmed V and J ends, which lost 2 bases and 5 bases, there was a span of 10 bases. As for this clone: Other DNA variants within this sample encode the same CDR3.

The starting material was peripheral blood, obtained after pregnancy. The V gene is TRBV28, the J gene TRBJ1-5; D is possibly TRBD1 (6 bases). The TCR was taken from a female donor in good health, enrolled as a control in a pregnancy study. CDR3 protein: CASSLNRDHQPQHF. CDR3 in DNA: TGTGCCAGCAGTTTAAACAGGGATCATCAGCCCCAGCATTTT.